The text below deals with one T cell receptor (beta chain). The assay was immunoSEQ multiplex PCR, and TCRdb's table has in-frame clones only and misses some. Of about 68,000 clones in the sample, around nine tenths are singletons; the top ten hold roughly 1.9%. The sample originates from a study of OX40 agonist ivuxolimab in advanced cancers. Study details: Dose-escalation patients' cancers were hepatocellular carcinoma, melanoma, renal cell or head and neck cancer.

The CDR3 is 18 residues long. Autoimmune disease history or systemic immunosuppression disqualified patients. Cycle 7 day 1, cycle 4 day 1, and baseline were the timepoints at which blood was sampled. The receptor was isolated from an adult with an advanced solid tumor such as melanoma, head and neck, liver or kidney cancer. Sequenced material: CD4+ or CD8+ T cells sorted from blood, taken in a trial of the OX40 agonist ivuxolimab. V and J are TRBV21-1 and TRBJ2-7; whether TRBD1, the table's D call, matches the DNA was not checked. TRBV21-1 is deemed a pseudogene. The CDR3 sequence: CASSKKGDRDGCHGKQYF. The CDR3 region has the DNA TGTGCCAGCAGCAAAAAGGGGGACAGGGATGGTTGTCATGGGAAGCAGTACTTC.